The sequence of this T cell receptor beta chain was determined in a study of control samples from healthy donors and cancer patients. Assay used: immunoSEQ multiplex PCR; TCRdb lists only in-frame clones, some missing. The sample contains 69,000 or so clones, 94% of which appear only once. Germline CDR1 reads WNHNN; CDR2 reads SYGVQD (reference sequence). The CDR3 has 13 amino acids. V shed 6 bases, J shed 9 bases, and the junction held 9 bases outside the gene matches. The chain links TRBV10-1 to TRBJ1-2; 8 bases align to TRBD1. Sequencing was carried out using blood. The receptor's source is a woman aged 25 to 39 in good health. As DNA, the CDR3 is TGCGCCAGCAGCTCGGACAGGGCAGGGCGCTACACCTTC. This sequence encodes CASSSDRAGRYTF.